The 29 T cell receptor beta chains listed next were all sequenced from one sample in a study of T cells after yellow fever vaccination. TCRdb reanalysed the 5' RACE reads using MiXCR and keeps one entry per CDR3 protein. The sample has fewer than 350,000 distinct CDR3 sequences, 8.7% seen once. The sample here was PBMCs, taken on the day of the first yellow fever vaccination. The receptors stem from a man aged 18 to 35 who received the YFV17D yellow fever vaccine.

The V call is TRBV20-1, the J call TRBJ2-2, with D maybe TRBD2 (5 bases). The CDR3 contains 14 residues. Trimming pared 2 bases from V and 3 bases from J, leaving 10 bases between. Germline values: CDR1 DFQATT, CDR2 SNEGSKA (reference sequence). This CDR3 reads CSARSSSYTGELFF. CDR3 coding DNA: TGCAGTGCTAGATCCTCTAGCTACACCGGGGAGCTGTTTTTT.

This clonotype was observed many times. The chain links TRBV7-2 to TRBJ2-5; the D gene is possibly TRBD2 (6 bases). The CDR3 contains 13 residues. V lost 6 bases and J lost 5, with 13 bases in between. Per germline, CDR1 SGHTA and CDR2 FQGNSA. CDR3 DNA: TGTGCCAGCAGAGCGACTAGTTGGGAGACCCAGTACTTC. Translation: CASRATSWETQYF.

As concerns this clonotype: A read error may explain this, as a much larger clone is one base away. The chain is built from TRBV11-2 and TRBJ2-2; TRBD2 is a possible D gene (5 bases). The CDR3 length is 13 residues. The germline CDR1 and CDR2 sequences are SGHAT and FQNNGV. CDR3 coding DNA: TGTGCCAGCAGCTTAGACACAACCGGGGTGCTGTTTTTT. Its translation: CASSLDTTGVLFF. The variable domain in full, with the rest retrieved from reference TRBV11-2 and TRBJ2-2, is EAGVAQSPRYKIIEKRQSVAFWCNPISGHATLYWYQQILGQGPKLLIQFQNNGVVDDSQLPKDRFSAERLKGVDSTLKIQPAKLEDSAVYLCASSLDTTGVLFFGEGSRLTVL.

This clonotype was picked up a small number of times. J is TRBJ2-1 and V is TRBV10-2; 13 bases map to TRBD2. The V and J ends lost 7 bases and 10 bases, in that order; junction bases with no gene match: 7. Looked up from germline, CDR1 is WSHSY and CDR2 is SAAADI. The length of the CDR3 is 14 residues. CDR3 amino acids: CASKPTSGGREQFF. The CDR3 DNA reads TGCGCCAGCAAACCGACTAGCGGGGGGCGGGAGCAGTTCTTC.

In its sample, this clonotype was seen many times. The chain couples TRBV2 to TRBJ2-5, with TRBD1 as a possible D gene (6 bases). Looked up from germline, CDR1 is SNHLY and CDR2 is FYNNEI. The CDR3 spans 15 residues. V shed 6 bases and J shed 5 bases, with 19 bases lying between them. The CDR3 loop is CASRETGTQSETQYF. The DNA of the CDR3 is TGTGCCAGCAGAGAGACCGGGACACAATCTGAGACCCAGTACTTC.

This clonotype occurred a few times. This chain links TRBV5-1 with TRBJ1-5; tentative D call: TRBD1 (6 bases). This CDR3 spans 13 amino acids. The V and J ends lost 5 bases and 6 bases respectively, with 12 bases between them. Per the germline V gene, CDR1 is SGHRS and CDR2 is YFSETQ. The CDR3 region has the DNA TGCGCCAGCAGAGAGGGGGTTGGTCAGCCCCAGCATTTT. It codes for CASREGVGQPQHF.

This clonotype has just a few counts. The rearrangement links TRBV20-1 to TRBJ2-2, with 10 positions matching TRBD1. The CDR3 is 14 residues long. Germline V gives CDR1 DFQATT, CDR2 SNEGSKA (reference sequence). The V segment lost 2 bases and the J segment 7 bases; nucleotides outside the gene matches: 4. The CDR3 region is CSARRDRGGGELFF. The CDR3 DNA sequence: TGCAGTGCTAGAAGGGACAGGGGAGGCGGGGAGCTGTTTTTT.

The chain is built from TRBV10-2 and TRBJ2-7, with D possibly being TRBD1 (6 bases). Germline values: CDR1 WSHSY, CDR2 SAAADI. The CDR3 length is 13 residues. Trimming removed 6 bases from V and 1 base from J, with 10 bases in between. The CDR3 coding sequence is TGCGCCAGCAGGCAGGGGAGATCCTACGAGCAGTACGTC. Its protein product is CASRQGRSYEQYV.

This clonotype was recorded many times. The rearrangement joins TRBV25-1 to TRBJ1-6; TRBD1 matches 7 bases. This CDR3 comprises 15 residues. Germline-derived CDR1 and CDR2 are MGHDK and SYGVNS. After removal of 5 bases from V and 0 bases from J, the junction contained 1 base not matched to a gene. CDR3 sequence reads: CASSRDSSYNSPLHF. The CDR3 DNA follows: TGTGCCAGCAGTCGGGACAGCTCCTATAATTCACCCCTCCACTTT.

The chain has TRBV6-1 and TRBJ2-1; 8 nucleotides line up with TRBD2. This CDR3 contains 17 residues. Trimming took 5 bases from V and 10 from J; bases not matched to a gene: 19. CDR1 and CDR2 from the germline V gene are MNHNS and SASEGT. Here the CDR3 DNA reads TGTGCCAGCAGTAGCCCTCGGGGAGCGGGGGCTCCCAGGGAGCAGTTCTTC. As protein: CASSSPRGAGAPREQFF.

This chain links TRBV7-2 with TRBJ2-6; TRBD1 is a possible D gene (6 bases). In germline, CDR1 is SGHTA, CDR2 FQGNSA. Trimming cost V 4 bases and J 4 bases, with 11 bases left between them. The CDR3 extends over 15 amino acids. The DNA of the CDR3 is TGTGCCAGCAGCTCTCCGACAGGCGGGGCCAACGTCCTGACTTTC. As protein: CASSSPTGGANVLTF.

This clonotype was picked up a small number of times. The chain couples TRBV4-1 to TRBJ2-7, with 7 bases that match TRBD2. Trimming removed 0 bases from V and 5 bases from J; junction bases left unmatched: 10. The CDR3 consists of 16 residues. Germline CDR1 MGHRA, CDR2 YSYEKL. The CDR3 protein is CASSQENTRGYDEQYF. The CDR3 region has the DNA TGCGCCAGCAGCCAAGAAAATACGCGGGGGTACGACGAGCAGTACTTC.

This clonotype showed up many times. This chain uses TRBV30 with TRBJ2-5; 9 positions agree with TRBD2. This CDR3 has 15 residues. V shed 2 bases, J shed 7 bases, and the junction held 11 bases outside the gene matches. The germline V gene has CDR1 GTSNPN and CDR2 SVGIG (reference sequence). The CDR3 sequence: CAWSSWSSGEPTQYF. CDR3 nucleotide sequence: TGTGCCTGGAGTTCCTGGTCTAGCGGGGAGCCGACCCAGTACTTC. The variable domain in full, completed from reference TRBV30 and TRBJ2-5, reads SQTIHQWPATLVQPVGSPLSLECTVEGTSNPNLYWYRQAAGRGLQLLFYSVGIGQISSEVPQNLSASRPQDRQFILSSKKLLLSDSGFYLCAWSSWSSGEPTQYFGPGTRLLVL.

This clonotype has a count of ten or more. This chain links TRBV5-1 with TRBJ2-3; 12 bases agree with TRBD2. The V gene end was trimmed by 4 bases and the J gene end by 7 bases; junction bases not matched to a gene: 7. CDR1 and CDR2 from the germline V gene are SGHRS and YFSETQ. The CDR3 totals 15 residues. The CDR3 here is CASSLTSGGSYTQYF. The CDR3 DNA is TGCGCCAGCAGCCTAACTAGCGGGGGGTCCTATACGCAGTATTTT.

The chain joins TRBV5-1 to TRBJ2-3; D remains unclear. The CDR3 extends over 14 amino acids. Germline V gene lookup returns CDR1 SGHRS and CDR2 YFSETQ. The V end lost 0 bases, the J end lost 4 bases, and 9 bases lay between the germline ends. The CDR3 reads CASSLAAAADTQYF. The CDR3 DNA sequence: TGCGCCAGCAGCTTGGCCGCCGCCGCAGATACGCAGTATTTT.

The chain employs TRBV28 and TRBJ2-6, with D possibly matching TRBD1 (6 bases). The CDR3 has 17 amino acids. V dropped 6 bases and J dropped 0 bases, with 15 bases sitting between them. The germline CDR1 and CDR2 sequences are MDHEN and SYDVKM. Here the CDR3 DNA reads TGTGCCAGCAGCCCACCACAGGGACGCTCTGGGGCCAACGTCCTGACTTTC. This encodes CASSPPQGRSGANVLTF.

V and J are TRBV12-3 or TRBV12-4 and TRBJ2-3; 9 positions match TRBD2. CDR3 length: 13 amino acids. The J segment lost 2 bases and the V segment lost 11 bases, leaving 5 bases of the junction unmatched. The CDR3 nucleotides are TGTGCCGGGCGGGGGGGCGACACAGATACGCAGTATTTT. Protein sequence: CAGRGGDTDTQYF.

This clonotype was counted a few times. CDR3 nucleotides: TGCAGTGCTCTCCGGACTAGCGGGGGCCTAGAGACCCAGTACTTC. It encodes CSALRTSGGLETQYF. V usage is TRBV20-1 and J usage is TRBJ2-5; TRBD2 agrees at 13 bases. There are 15 residues in the CDR3. Trimming took 5 bases from V and 4 from J; bases not matched to a gene: 7. In germline, CDR1 is DFQATT, CDR2 SNEGSKA (reference sequence).

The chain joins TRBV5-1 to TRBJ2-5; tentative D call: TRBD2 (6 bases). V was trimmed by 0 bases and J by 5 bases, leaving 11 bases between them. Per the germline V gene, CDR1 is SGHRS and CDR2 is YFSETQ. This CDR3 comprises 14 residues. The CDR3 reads CASSLGPAGETQYF. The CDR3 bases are TGCGCCAGCAGCTTGGGACCCGCGGGGGAGACCCAGTACTTC.

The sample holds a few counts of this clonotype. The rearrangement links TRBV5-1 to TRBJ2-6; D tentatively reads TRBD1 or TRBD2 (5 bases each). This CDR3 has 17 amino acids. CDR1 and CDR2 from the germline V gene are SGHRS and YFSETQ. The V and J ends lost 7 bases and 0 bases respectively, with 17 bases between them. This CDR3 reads CASSRTVGGSGANVLTF. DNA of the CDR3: TGCGCCAGCTCTAGAACGGTTGGGGGCTCTGGGGCCAACGTCCTGACTTTC.

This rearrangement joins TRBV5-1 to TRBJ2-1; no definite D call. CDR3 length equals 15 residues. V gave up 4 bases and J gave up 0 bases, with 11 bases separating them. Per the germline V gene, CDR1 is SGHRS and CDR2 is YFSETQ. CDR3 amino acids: CASSGWVSSYNEQFF. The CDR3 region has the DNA TGCGCCAGCAGCGGTTGGGTTAGCTCCTACAATGAGCAGTTCTTC. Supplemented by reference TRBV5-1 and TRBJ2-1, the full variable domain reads KAGVTQTPRYLIKTRGQQVTLSCSPISGHRSVSWYQQTPGQGLQFLFEYFSETQRNKGNFPGRFSGRQFSNSRSEMNVSTLELGDSALYLCASSGWVSSYNEQFFGPGTRLTVL.

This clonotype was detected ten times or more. This CDR3 is CASSYPDSFNSPLHF. CDR3 bases: TGTGCCAGCAGTTATCCGGACAGCTTTAATTCACCCCTCCACTTT. This rearrangement joins TRBV6-2 or TRBV6-3 to TRBJ1-6; a weak D match, TRBD1 (6 bases). The germline V and J ends were trimmed by 3 bases and 6 bases, with 12 bases remaining between them. There are 15 residues in the CDR3. CDR1 MNHEY and CDR2 SVGEGT come from the germline V gene.

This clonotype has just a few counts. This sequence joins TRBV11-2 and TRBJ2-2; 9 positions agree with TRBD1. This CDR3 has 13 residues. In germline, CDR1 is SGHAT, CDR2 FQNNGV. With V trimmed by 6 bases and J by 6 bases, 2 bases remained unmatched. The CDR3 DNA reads TGTGCCAGCAGATGGACAGGGGCCGGGGAGCTGTTTTTT. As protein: CASRWTGAGELFF.

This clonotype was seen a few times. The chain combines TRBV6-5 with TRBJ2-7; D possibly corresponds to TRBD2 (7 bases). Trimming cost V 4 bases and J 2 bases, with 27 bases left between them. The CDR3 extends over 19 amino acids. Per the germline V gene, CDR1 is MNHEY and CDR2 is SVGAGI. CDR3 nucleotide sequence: TGTGCCAGCAGTTCCCGGGGAGGGGGGACTTATGGCGTTGCCTACGAGCAGTACTTC. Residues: CASSSRGGGTYGVAYEQYF.

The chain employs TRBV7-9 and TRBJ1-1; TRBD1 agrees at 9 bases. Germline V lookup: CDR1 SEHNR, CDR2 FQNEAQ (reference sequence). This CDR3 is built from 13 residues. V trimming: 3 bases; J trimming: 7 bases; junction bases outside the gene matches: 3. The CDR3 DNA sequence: TGTGCCAGCAGCTTCCGGACAGGGGATGAAGCTTTCTTT. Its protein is CASSFRTGDEAFF.

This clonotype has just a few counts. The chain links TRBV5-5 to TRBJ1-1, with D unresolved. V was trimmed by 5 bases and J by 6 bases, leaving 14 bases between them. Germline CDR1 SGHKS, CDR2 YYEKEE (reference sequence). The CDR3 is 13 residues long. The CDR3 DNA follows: TGTGCCAGCAGACCAACCCCAGAGGCTGAAGCTTTCTTT. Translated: CASRPTPEAEAFF.

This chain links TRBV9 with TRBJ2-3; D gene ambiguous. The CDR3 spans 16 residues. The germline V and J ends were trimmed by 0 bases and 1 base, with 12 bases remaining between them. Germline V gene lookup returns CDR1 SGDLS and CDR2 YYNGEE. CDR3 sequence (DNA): TGTGCCAGCAGCGTAGCTCCGACTCCACGCACAGATACGCAGTATTTT. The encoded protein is CASSVAPTPRTDTQYF.

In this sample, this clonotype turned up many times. Here the CDR3 DNA reads TGTGCCAGCAGCTCTGCGAACACCGGGGAGCTGTTTTTT. Translated, it gives CASSSANTGELFF. V gene TRBV7-3 combines with J gene TRBJ2-2; D is ambiguous. The V and J ends lost 4 bases and 0 bases respectively, with 3 bases between them. In germline, CDR1 is SGHTA, CDR2 FQGTGA. CDR3 length equals 13 residues.

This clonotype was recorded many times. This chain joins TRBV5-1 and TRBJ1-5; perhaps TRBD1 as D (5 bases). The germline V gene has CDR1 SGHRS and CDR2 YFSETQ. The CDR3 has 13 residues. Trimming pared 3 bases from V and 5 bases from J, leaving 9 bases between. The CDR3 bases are TGCGCCAGCAGCTGGGGCCCTGATCAGCCCCAGCATTTT. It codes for CASSWGPDQPQHF.